These T cell receptor beta chains were read from a single sample in a study of PD-L1 blockade in urothelial cancer. This table comes from immunoSEQ multiplex PCR, and its TCRdb copy is limited to in-frame clones, with some not included. Of around 56,000 clones listed, around 84% are singletons. The source material was PBMCs, sampled around atezolizumab (anti-PD-L1) treatment. The receptors derive from a man aged 50 or older with urothelial cancer. Both conserved end residues are part of each CDR3. A D gene is named only where the DNA matches it firmly. Clone size is stated in some rows and not others, as once, few, many or a class when expanded.

v_gene,d_gene,j_gene,abundance,CDR3aa,CDR3nt
TRBV13,TRBD2,TRBJ2-7,NA,CASSFGLAGAYEQYF,TGTGCCAGCAGCTTTGGGCTAGCGGGAGCCTACGAGCAGTACTTC
TRBV11-3,TRBD2,TRBJ2-2,NA,CASSPHIAGKAGELFF,TGTGCCAGCAGCCCACATATAGCGGGCAAGGCCGGGGAGCTGTTTTTT
TRBV9,TRBD2,TRBJ2-3,NA,CASSRSGTRIADTQYF,TGTGCCAGCAGCAGGTCCGGGACTAGAATAGCAGATACGCAGTATTTT
TRBV13,NA,TRBJ2-3,NA,CASSVTDTQYF,TGTGCCAGCAGCGTAACAGATACGCAGTATTTT
TRBV30,NA,TRBJ2-7,NA,CAWSGLSYEQYF,TGTGCCTGGAGTGGTCTTTCCTACGAGCAGTACTTC
TRBV10-3,NA,TRBJ1-2,few,CAISESSGYNYGYTF,TGTGCCATCAGTGAGTCCTCAGGGTACAACTATGGCTACACCTTC
TRBV4-2,NA,TRBJ1-5,few,CASSQTLTGQPQHF,TGTGCCAGCAGCCAAACATTGACGGGTCAGCCCCAGCATTTT
TRBV5-1,TRBD1,TRBJ1-2,NA,CASSLTRTGYYGYTF,TGCGCCAGCAGCTTGACCCGGACAGGGTACTATGGCTACACCTTC
TRBV4-1,NA,TRBJ1-6,NA,CASSQVGNPGPEGSPLHF,TGCGCCAGCAGCCAAGTGGGGAACCCGGGCCCGGAGGGTTCACCCCTCCACTTT
TRBV19,NA,TRBJ2-5,NA,CASSIDPGSQETQYF,TGTGCCAGTAGTATAGATCCTGGCAGCCAAGAGACCCAGTACTTC
TRBV18,NA,TRBJ1-5,NA,CASSPGTPESNQPQHF,TGTGCCAGCTCACCAGGGACACCCGAGAGCAATCAGCCCCAGCATTTT
TRBV7-8,TRBD1,TRBJ1-2,NA,CASSLRRGSNYGYTF,TGTGCCAGCAGCTTACGCAGGGGGTCCAACTATGGCTACACCTTC
TRBV6-5,NA,TRBJ1-5,NA,CASKATGRVGQPQHF,TGTGCCAGCAAGGCCACAGGGAGGGTAGGACAGCCCCAGCATTTT
TRBV4-1,NA,TRBJ1-5,NA,CASSLAGDQPQHF,TGCGCCAGCAGCCTTGCCGGGGATCAGCCCCAGCATTTT
TRBV27,TRBD1,TRBJ1-2,NA,CASSLFKRDSAFDYGYTF,TGTGCCAGCAGTTTATTCAAACGGGACAGCGCCTTCGATTATGGCTACACCTTC
TRBV29-1,NA,TRBJ1-1,few,CSVGGGQSTEAFF,TGCAGCGTGGGAGGCGGACAATCCACTGAAGCTTTCTTT
TRBV19,NA,TRBJ1-1,NA,CASSLVGGSVGNTEAFF,TGTGCCAGTAGTCTGGTCGGGGGGTCAGTTGGGAACACTGAAGCTTTCTTT
TRBV18,TRBD2,TRBJ2-7,NA,CASSPGAGGVYEQYF,TGTGCCAGCTCACCCGGGGCGGGGGGAGTCTACGAGCAGTACTTC
TRBV5-1,NA,TRBJ1-1,NA,CASSLAVGGMNTEAFF,TGCGCCAGCAGCTTGGCCGTAGGAGGGATGAACACTGAAGCTTTCTTT
TRBV13,NA,TRBJ1-6,NA,CASSLGAINSPLHF,TGTGCCAGCAGCTTGGGCGCTATCAATTCACCCCTCCACTTT
TRBV5-6,NA,TRBJ1-1,NA,CASSLTGNTEAFF,TGTGCCAGCAGCCTGACAGGGAACACTGAAGCTTTCTTT
TRBV27,TRBD1,TRBJ1-6,NA,CASSLRQGGNSPLHF,TGTGCCAGCAGTTTACGACAGGGGGGTAATTCACCCCTCCACTTT
TRBV2,TRBD1,TRBJ1-2,NA,CASSGRDSWGYTF,TGTGCCAGCAGTGGTCGGGACAGCTGGGGCTACACCTTC
TRBV19,NA,TRBJ1-5,NA,CASTPTPNSNQPQHF,TGTGCCAGTACCCCGACACCGAATAGCAATCAGCCCCAGCATTTT
TRBV28,NA,TRBJ2-1,NA,CASREEGSFFF,TGTGCCAGCCGCGAGGAGGGTAGCTTCTTCTTC
TRBV9,NA,TRBJ1-1,NA,CASSASPWGLLNTEAFF,TGTGCCAGCAGCGCCAGTCCCTGGGGCCTTCTGAACACTGAAGCTTTCTTT
TRBV6-1,TRBD1,TRBJ1-5,NA,CASSEGAAQPQHF,TGTGCCAGCAGCGAGGGGGCGGCTCAGCCCCAGCATTTT
TRBV28,NA,TRBJ2-7,NA,CATRGASSYEQYF,TGTGCCACCCGGGGGGCGAGCTCCTACGAGCAGTACTTC
TRBV5-1,NA,TRBJ2-7,medium-sized,CASSSGTLTYEQYF,TGCGCCAGCAGCTCAGGGACATTAACCTACGAGCAGTACTTC
TRBV5-1,TRBD1,TRBJ2-1,NA,CASSLGQGSYNEQFF,TGCGCCAGCAGCTTGGGACAGGGGTCGTACAATGAGCAGTTCTTC
TRBV30,NA,TRBJ1-2,NA,CAWSRQAVYGYTF,TGTGCCTGGAGTCGACAGGCGGTCTATGGCTACACCTTC
TRBV18,TRBD2,TRBJ2-7,few,CASSVQGGPLDEQYF,TGTGCCAGCTCAGTGCAGGGAGGGCCGCTTGACGAGCAGTACTTC
TRBV7-3,TRBD2,TRBJ2-3,NA,CASSLDYSGGGGTDTQYF,TGTGCCAGCAGCTTAGATTATAGCGGGGGGGGCGGGACAGATACGCAGTATTTT
TRBV5-1,TRBD1,TRBJ1-1,once,CASSLDGQGMNTEAFF,TGCGCCAGCAGCTTGGATGGACAGGGGATGAACACTGAAGCTTTCTTT
TRBV5-4,TRBD2,TRBJ2-1,NA,CASSLKGSGRNNEQFF,TGTGCCAGCAGCTTGAAAGGTAGCGGGAGGAATAATGAGCAGTTCTTC
TRBV7-9,TRBD2,TRBJ2-3,NA,CASSLDRLASTDTQYF,TGTGCCAGCAGCTTAGACAGACTAGCCAGCACAGATACGCAGTATTTT
TRBV4-1,TRBD2,TRBJ2-1,NA,CASSVGLAGENEQFF,TGCGCCAGCAGCGTGGGACTAGCGGGAGAGAATGAGCAGTTCTTC
TRBV7-9,NA,TRBJ2-7,NA,CASSLVPYEQYF,TGTGCCAGCAGCTTAGTCCCGTACGAGCAGTACTTC
TRBV30,NA,TRBJ2-1,NA,CAWSVPASYNEQFF,TGTGCCTGGAGTGTACCAGCGTCCTACAATGAGCAGTTCTTC
TRBV6-1,TRBD2,TRBJ2-3,NA,CASSSAGVPDTQYF,TGTGCCAGCAGCTCAGCGGGAGTCCCAGATACGCAGTATTTT
TRBV11-3,NA,TRBJ2-3,NA,CASSSTKKGLLRGGEDTQYF,TGTGCCAGCAGCTCGACGAAAAAAGGACTACTTAGGGGGGGGGAAGATACGCAGTATTTT
TRBV4-1,NA,TRBJ2-7,NA,CASSQNTNYEQYF,TGCGCCAGCAGCCAAAACACAAACTACGAGCAGTACTTC
TRBV2,TRBD1,TRBJ2-5,NA,CASRDRDQETQYF,TGTGCCAGCAGGGACAGGGATCAAGAGACCCAGTACTTC
TRBV6-1,NA,TRBJ2-7,NA,CASSESRVGGYEQYF,TGTGCCAGCAGTGAATCTAGGGTGGGGGGCTACGAGCAGTACTTC
TRBV28,TRBD2,TRBJ2-5,NA,CASSPRLAANQETQYF,TGTGCCAGCAGTCCACGACTAGCGGCCAACCAAGAGACCCAGTACTTC
TRBV5-1,TRBD2,TRBJ2-3,NA,CASRVSGGTSDTQYF,TGCGCCAGCAGGGTATCGGGAGGTACATCAGATACGCAGTATTTT
TRBV5-1,NA,TRBJ2-7,NA,CASFPGGITYEQYF,TGCGCCAGCTTCCCTGGCGGGATTACCTACGAGCAGTACTTC
TRBV7-9,NA,TRBJ2-7,NA,CASSLVRGGDDEQYF,TGTGCCAGCAGCTTAGTAAGAGGGGGGGATGACGAGCAGTACTTC
TRBV2,NA,TRBJ1-6,NA,CASSEAPGHLNSPLHF,TGTGCCAGCAGTGAAGCACCGGGACATCTTAATTCACCCCTCCACTTT
TRBV25-1,NA,TRBJ1-6,NA,CASRDTGRGNSPLHF,TGTGCCAGCAGGGACACCGGCCGGGGGAATTCACCCCTCCACTTT